The rows below give T cell receptor beta chains drawn from one sample of a study of read filtering for tumor transcriptome and immune sequencing. Via MiXCR, TCRdb re-called the reads, giving one row per CDR3 protein. This sample carries about 86,000 distinct CDR3 sequences, 12% of them seen once, and the ten largest clones take under 15%. Sequencing was performed on a population of CD138-negative cells sorted from bone marrow. The receptors originated from a donor at least 40 years old with multiple myeloma. Both conserved end residues are part of each CDR3. Fields, in order: D gene, J gene, clone size, V gene, CDR3 DNA, CDR3 protein. A D gene is named only where the DNA matches it firmly. The size of a clone is reported for some rows only, either as once, few or many, or as a class for expanded clones.

NA | TRBJ1-2 | many | TRBV6-1 | TGTGCCAGCAGTGAAGGACCTGGCAACTATGGCTACACCTTC | CASSEGPGNYGYTF
NA | TRBJ2-3 | NA | TRBV6-1 | TGTGCCAGCAGTGAAGGGTCAAGCACAGATACGCAGTATTTT | CASSEGSSTDTQYF
NA | TRBJ1-1 | many | TRBV6-5 | TGTGCCAGCAGAAAAGGGGTGAACACTGAAGCTTTCTTT | CASRKGVNTEAFF
TRBD1 | TRBJ1-5 | NA | TRBV6-2/TRBV6-3 | TGTGCCAGCAGGCCTGGACAGGGCCAATTTTATCAGCCCCAGCATTTT | CASRPGQGQFYQPQHF
NA | TRBJ2-7 | many | TRBV30 | TGTGCCTGGAGTGTAACATCCTACGAGCAGTACTTC | CAWSVTSYEQYF
TRBD2 | TRBJ2-7 | many | TRBV3-1 | TGTGCCAGCAGCCCCGCCGGAGGACTAGCGGGAGACCCCTACGAGCAGTACTTC | CASSPAGGLAGDPYEQYF
NA | TRBJ2-1 | NA | TRBV20-1 | TGCAGTGCTAGAGTTCCCAGCCCCTACAATGAGCAGTTCTTC | CSARVPSPYNEQFF
TRBD1 | TRBJ2-3 | many | TRBV7-8 | TGTGCCAGCAGCCTCTCCGGGACAGCTTCACAAAATACGCAGTATTTT | CASSLSGTASQNTQYF
NA | TRBJ2-1 | many | TRBV30 | TGTGCCTGGAGTGCTTCCCATGAGCAGTTCTTC | CAWSASHEQFF
NA | TRBJ1-5 | many | TRBV12-3/TRBV12-4 | TGTGCCAGCAGTCAACAGGGAAGTCAGCCCCAGCATTTT | CASSQQGSQPQHF
NA | TRBJ2-7 | many | TRBV29-1 | TGCAGCGTTGAGACGTCTCCCGGCTACGAGCAGTACTTC | CSVETSPGYEQYF
NA | TRBJ2-2 | many | TRBV6-4 | TGTGCCGGGACCGGGGAGCTGTTTTTT | CAGTGELFF
NA | TRBJ1-4 | many | TRBV19 | TGTGCCAGTACCACTCAGACTCATAATGAAAAACTGTTTTTT | CASTTQTHNEKLFF
NA | TRBJ2-1 | many | TRBV19 | TGTGCCAGTACCCGGGACGAGGGATTCTCCGGGCGGGAGCAGTTCTTC | CASTRDEGFSGREQFF
NA | TRBJ2-5 | few | TRBV6-1 | TGTGCCAGCAGGCGAACAGGCTCTGGGGAGACCCAGTACTTC | CASRRTGSGETQYF
TRBD1 | TRBJ1-2 | many | TRBV3-1 | TGTGCCAGCAGCCAGGGGACAGGGCGAAACTATGGCTACACCTTC | CASSQGTGRNYGYTF
NA | TRBJ2-5 | many | TRBV5-1 | TGTGCCAGCAGCTACCAAGAGACCCAGTACTTC | CASSYQETQYF
TRBD2 | TRBJ2-3 | many | TRBV20-1 | TGCAGTGCTAGAGACTCGGGACTAGCGGGAGGGCCTAGCACAGATACGCAGTATTTT | CSARDSGLAGGPSTDTQYF
NA | TRBJ2-5 | NA | TRBV5-1 | TGCGCCAGCAGCTTGGCCCCCGGGGGGCAAGAGACTCAGTACTTC | CASSLAPGGQETQYF
TRBD1 | TRBJ1-1 | many | TRBV7-9 | TGTGCCAGCAGGGCAGGGGGGACTGAAGCTTTCTTT | CASRAGGTEAFF
NA | TRBJ1-2 | many | TRBV29-1 | TGCAGCGTTGAAGAGACGACAGGCCCAAATGGCTACACCTTC | CSVEETTGPNGYTF
TRBD1 | TRBJ2-7 | many | TRBV20-1 | TGCAGTGCTAGAGATCGGGGCAGATCCCTCCGACAGGGTAGCGAGCAGTACTTC | CSARDRGRSLRQGSEQYF
NA | TRBJ2-3 | many | TRBV5-1 | TGCGCCAGCAGCTTGGAGGGAGTCGCAGATACGCAGTATTTT | CASSLEGVADTQYF
TRBD1 | TRBJ2-1 | many | TRBV30 | TGTGCCTGGAGTGTGACAGGGAATGAGCAGTTCTTC | CAWSVTGNEQFF
TRBD2 | TRBJ2-5 | many | TRBV19 | TGTGCCAGTAGTATGGTAGCGGGAGTACAAGAGACCCAGTACTTC | CASSMVAGVQETQYF